This T cell receptor beta chain was recovered during a study of blood T cells in healthy people across ages. Whole-study results and caveats: More naive CD4+ cells and higher diversity were found in long-lived than in aged donors. When one million T cells were used, diversity estimates were thought to be underestimates.

For the second PCR, which ran for 7 to 11 cycles, a sample-barcoded 5' primer and a J-beta primer mix were used. TCRdb recomputed calls from the 5' RACE reads with MiXCR, one row per CDR3 protein. The repertoire includes about 1.6 million distinct CDR3 sequences, about 31% of them detected once, and roughly 10% sits in the top ten. CDR1 and CDR2 from the germline V gene are GTSNPN and SVGIG (reference sequence). This CDR3 is built from 13 residues. Trimming removed 5 bases at V and 1 base at J, with 11 bases between. On this clonotype: Its antigen is not known.

The chain links TRBV30 to TRBJ1-2; D may be TRBD1 (5 bases). Material for sequencing was blood. The clonotype comes from a woman younger than 45 in good health. The DNA of the CDR3 is TGTGCCTGGTCAGGGCAGAATAACTATGGCTACACCTTC. It is translated as CAWSGQNNYGYTF.